A single sample is the source of the 4 T cell receptor beta chains below, sequenced in a study of CD8+CD57+ T cells in acquired aplastic anemia. The TCR beta profiling, which covered VDJ combination and CDR3 sequence, was carried out using genomic DNA as the template. TCRdb redid the calling of the reads with MiXCR, one entry per CDR3 protein. The profile shows about 170,000 distinct CDR3 sequences, roughly 45% of them singletons. What was sequenced was sorted CD4+, CD8+, or CD8+CD57+ T cells (not recorded which) from PBMCs. Every receptor here comes from a human donor in good health.

The chain couples TRBV7-8 to TRBJ1-2; D is perhaps TRBD1 (5 bases). V was cut by 2 bases and J by 5 bases, with 12 bases left in between. The length of the CDR3 is 14 residues. Germline V gives CDR1 SGHVS, CDR2 FQNEAQ. CDR3 residues: CASSLMGLEYGYTF. In DNA, the CDR3 is TGTGCCAGCAGCTTAATGGGGCTCGAGTATGGCTACACCTTC.

This clonotype was recorded many times. The V gene is TRBV24-1, the J gene TRBJ2-7, with 10 bases matching TRBD1. This CDR3 spans 16 amino acids. The V gene end was trimmed by 2 bases and the J gene end by 5 bases; junction bases not matched to a gene: 8. The germline gives CDR1 KGHDR, CDR2 SFDVKD. The CDR3 sequence: CATSDWAGQGSDEQYF. In DNA form, the CDR3 reads TGTGCCACCAGTGATTGGGCGGGACAGGGGTCGGACGAGCAGTACTTC.

The chain carries TRBV24-1 and TRBJ2-2; the D gene is possibly TRBD1 (6 bases). V lost 4 bases and J lost 8, with 19 bases in between. Germline loops: CDR1 KGHDR, CDR2 SFDVKD. CDR3 length equals 16 residues. The CDR3 protein is CATSEPDSDPSGELFF. DNA for the CDR3: TGTGCCACCAGTGAACCGGACAGCGATCCATCAGGGGAGCTGTTTTTT.

The genes are TRBV2 and TRBJ2-7; D is unclear. Germline CDR1 is SNHLY and CDR2 is FYNNEI. The CDR3 runs to 12 residues. Trimming took off 1 base at V and 4 bases at J, with 5 bases between the two ends. The CDR3 sequence is CASSEERYEQYF. The CDR3 DNA reads as TGTGCCAGCAGTGAAGAGAGGTACGAGCAGTACTTC.